The 10 T cell receptor beta chains listed next were all sequenced from one sample in a study of OX40 agonist ivuxolimab in advanced cancers. The method was immunoSEQ multiplex PCR; TCRdb's version includes in-frame clones alone and lacks a portion of them. The sample yields around 67,000 clones, about 81% seen once. Sequenced here: CD4+ or CD8+ T cells sorted from blood, sampled in a trial of the OX40 agonist ivuxolimab. The receptor source for this set is an adult with an advanced solid tumor such as melanoma, head and neck, liver or kidney cancer.

This clone was picked up one time. The chain uses TRBV7-3 and TRBJ2-5, with 9 bases fitting TRBD2. This CDR3 contains 15 residues. Germline CDR1 SGHTA, CDR2 FQGTGA. With 10 bases clipped from V and 1 base from J, the junction kept 10 bases outside the gene matches. The CDR3 is CATSQAGGFQETQYF. CDR3 sequence (DNA): TGTGCCACCTCACAGGCGGGGGGGTTCCAAGAGACCCAGTACTTC. Based on the CDR3 plus reference TRBV7-3 and TRBJ2-5, the full variable domain is GAGVSQTPSNKVTEKGKYVELRCDPISGHTALYWYRQSLGQGPEFLIYFQGTGAADDSGLPNDRFFAVRPEGSVSTLKIQRTERGDSAVYLCATSQAGGFQETQYFGPGTRLLVL.

This clone was observed a single time. Other nucleotide sequences from this sample produce the same CDR3. This chain connects TRBV2 to TRBJ1-1, with no clear D. Deletions cut 5 bases from V and 1 base from J, with 5 bases between. Germline V CDR1 and CDR2: SNHLY, FYNNEI. There are 12 residues in the CDR3. CDR3 bases: TGTGCCAGCAGTAGGGAGAACACTGAAGCTTTCTTT. Translation: CASSRENTEAFF.

The chain recombines TRBV7-3 with TRBJ2-1, with 10 bases matching TRBD2. The CDR3 runs 17 residues. CDR1 is SGHTA, CDR2 FQGTGA, per germline. V shed 1 base and J 9 bases; nucleotides not matched to a gene: 12. CDR3 region: CASSLRGGAGGGSEQFF. In DNA, the CDR3 is TGTGCCAGCAGCTTAAGGGGTGGAGCGGGAGGGGGAAGTGAGCAGTTCTTC. The full variable domain, with the rest looked up from reference TRBV7-3 and TRBJ2-1, is GAGVSQTPSNKVTEKGKYVELRCDPISGHTALYWYRQSLGQGPEFLIYFQGTGAADDSGLPNDRFFAVRPEGSVSTLKIQRTERGDSAVYLCASSLRGGAGGGSEQFFGPGTRLTVL.

As DNA, the CDR3 is TGTGCCAGCAGCCAACAGGGGGGAGGGCCCGAGCAGTACTTC. Amino acid sequence: CASSQQGGGPEQYF. The chain couples TRBV4-2 to TRBJ2-7; tentatively, D is TRBD1 or TRBD2 (7 bases each). Germline V gene data show CDR1 as LGHNA and CDR2 as YNFKEQ. V was cut by 2 bases and J by 6 bases, with 14 bases left in between. The CDR3 has 14 amino acids.

This clone was observed a few times. The chain couples TRBV7-2 to TRBJ1-1; D unclear. This CDR3 has 14 amino acids. The ends were cut back, 2 bases at V and 1 base at J, with 8 bases in the middle. CDR1 is SGHTA and CDR2 is FQGNSA in the germline V gene. DNA of the CDR3: TGTGCCAGCAGCTTAAGCCTTACGAACACTGAAGCTTTCTTT. This encodes CASSLSLTNTEAFF.

V gene TRBV4-2 combines with J gene TRBJ2-3; D gene ambiguous. Germline CDR1 reads LGHNA; CDR2 reads YNFKEQ. The CDR3 runs 17 residues. The V end lost 1 base, the J end lost 1 base, and 15 bases lay between the germline ends. CDR3 DNA: TGTGCCAGCAGCCAAGCCCCCTCCTGGTTGGGCACAGATACGCAGTATTTT. It yields the protein CASSQAPSWLGTDTQYF.

The chain's CDR3 is CASSQQGLTLYEQYF. The CDR3 DNA sequence: TGTGCCAGCAGCCAGCAAGGACTTACCCTCTACGAGCAGTACTTC. The V gene is TRBV4-2, the J gene TRBJ2-7; D perhaps matches TRBD2 (5 bases). Germline V gene sequence: CDR1 LGHNA, CDR2 YNFKEQ. V lost 3 bases to trimming and J lost 3 bases, with 15 bases between them. The CDR3 runs to 15 residues.

The chain joins TRBV7-2 to TRBJ2-7; D could derive from TRBD1 or TRBD2 (5 bases each). Trimming cost V 5 bases and J 5 bases, with 16 bases left between them. Per the germline V gene, CDR1 is SGHTA and CDR2 is FQGNSA. The CDR3 consists of 14 residues. CDR3 DNA sequence: TGTGCCAGCAGCCTTCGTCGCCCGGGACACGAGCAGTACTTC. Amino acids: CASSLRRPGHEQYF.

The chain carries TRBV11-2 and TRBJ2-5, with 8 bases aligning to TRBD1. Germline V lookup: CDR1 SGHAT, CDR2 FQNNGV. V shed 4 bases, J shed 4 bases, and the junction held 14 bases outside the gene matches. The CDR3 length is 17 residues. The CDR3 DNA reads TGTGCCAGCAGCTCGGAAATAGGACAGGGCCGTGGAGAGACCCAGTACTTC. It is translated as CASSSEIGQGRGETQYF.

The chain couples TRBV30 to TRBJ2-5, with 11 bases aligning to TRBD2. V gave up 1 base and J gave up 2 bases; unmatched junction bases: 3. There are 15 residues in the CDR3. Germline V CDR1 and CDR2: GTSNPN, SVGIG (reference sequence). The CDR3 here is CAWSAWTSGQETQYF. The CDR3 coding sequence is TGTGCCTGGAGTGCCTGGACTAGCGGGCAAGAGACCCAGTACTTC.